The 27 T cell receptor beta chains below were found in one sample sequenced in a study of cytomegalovirus exposure and HLA in healthy donors. The method was immunoSEQ multiplex PCR; TCRdb's version includes in-frame clones alone and lacks a portion of them. The sample has 150,000 to 250,000 clones, about 81% seen once. Material for sequencing was PBMCs. Receptor source: a woman aged 30 to 39 in good health and CMV-seronegative.

The gene calls are TRBV28 and TRBJ1-1, with a possible D match to TRBD1 (6 bases). Trimming shortened V by 3 bases and J by 2 bases, and 10 bases separated the two germline ends. CDR3 length: 14 amino acids. Germline CDR1 is MDHEN and CDR2 is SYDVKM. CDR3 sequence reads: CASSFRTVNTEAFF. CDR3 in DNA: TGTGCCAGCAGTTTCCGGACAGTTAACACTGAAGCTTTCTTT. The full variable domain, rest sourced from reference TRBV28 and TRBJ1-1, is DVKVTQSSRYLVKRTGEKVFLECVQDMDHENMFWYRQDPGLGLRLIYFSYDVKMKEKGDIPEGYSVSREKKERFSLILESASTNQTSMYLCASSFRTVNTEAFFGQGTRLTVV.

J is TRBJ2-3 and V is TRBV30; a weak D match, TRBD2 (6 bases). Between the trimmed V and J ends, which lost 3 bases and 3 bases, there was a span of 13 bases. Germline V lookup: CDR1 GTSNPN, CDR2 SVGIG (reference sequence). The CDR3 has 14 residues. The CDR3 reads CAWRAVGGTDTQYF. The CDR3 nucleotides read TGTGCCTGGAGGGCGGTGGGAGGTACAGATACGCAGTATTTT.

V usage is TRBV29-1 and J usage is TRBJ2-1, with TRBD2 matching 9 bases. The germline V gene has CDR1 SQVTM and CDR2 ANQGSEA. This CDR3 is built from 13 residues. CDR3 loop: CTSVAGDRNEQFF. The CDR3 DNA reads as TGCACCTCGGTAGCGGGAGATAGAAATGAGCAGTTCTTC.

The chain links TRBV4-1 to TRBJ2-2, with 9 positions matching TRBD1. V lost 5 bases to trimming and J lost 5 bases; unmatched junction nucleotides: 6. Per germline, CDR1 MGHRA and CDR2 YSYEKL. This CDR3 has 15 residues. This CDR3 reads CASSSGTGSTGELFF. For the CDR3, the DNA is TGCGCCAGCAGCTCCGGGACAGGGAGTACCGGGGAGCTGTTTTTT.

This clone was counted between two and nine times. V gene TRBV27 combines with J gene TRBJ2-2; D call uncertain. CDR1 and CDR2 (germline): MNHEY, SMNVEV (reference sequence). CDR3 length: 10 amino acids. In DNA form, the CDR3 reads TGTGTGGAGTACACCGGGGAGCTGTTTTTT. This codes for CVEYTGELFF.

This clone has a handful of counts. V gene TRBV29-1 combines with J gene TRBJ1-5; D gene ambiguous. The germline V and J ends were trimmed by 4 bases and 1 base, with 11 bases remaining between them. Germline-derived CDR1 and CDR2 are SQVTM and ANQGSEA. This CDR3 spans 14 amino acids. The CDR3 sequence is CSVGGPRSNQPQHF. Written as DNA, the CDR3 is TGCAGCGTTGGCGGCCCCCGAAGCAATCAGCCCCAGCATTTT.

A single count supports this clone. This chain connects TRBV5-5 to TRBJ2-2; a weak D match, TRBD1 (5 bases). The CDR3 spans 16 residues. Trimming stripped 5 bases from V and 6 bases from J, with 20 bases between. Germline loops: CDR1 SGHKS, CDR2 YYEKEE (reference sequence). The CDR3 spells CASSLLGRKGAGELFF. CDR3 nucleotides: TGTGCCAGCAGTTTGTTAGGCCGAAAAGGGGCCGGGGAGCTGTTTTTT.

A single count supports this clone. The chain employs TRBV18 and TRBJ2-3; 12 positions agree with TRBD2. Germline values: CDR1 KGHSH, CDR2 LQKENI. V dropped 5 bases and J dropped 1; count of bases not matched to a gene: 7. The CDR3 spans 17 residues. The CDR3 DNA sequence: TGTGCCAGCTCATTATGGACTAGCGGGGCCCGCACAGATACGCAGTATTTT. This sequence encodes CASSLWTSGARTDTQYF.

This rearrangement joins TRBV6-1 to TRBJ2-3; 10 nucleotides match TRBD2. The CDR3 has 15 amino acids. Germline V CDR1 and CDR2: MNHNS, SASEGT. V trimming: 8 bases; J trimming: 5 bases; junction bases outside the gene matches: 10. In DNA, the CDR3 is TGTGCCAGCCTCCAGGCAGCGGGGGGGCAAGATACGCAGTATTTT. Translating it yields CASLQAAGGQDTQYF.

The chain combines TRBV18 with TRBJ1-2; the D gene is possibly TRBD1 (5 bases). V shed 2 bases and J shed 4 bases, with 11 bases lying between them. The CDR3 sequence is 14 residues long. Germline V CDR1 and CDR2: KGHSH, LQKENI. The CDR3 sequence is CASSPGRQTYGYTF. The CDR3 coding sequence is TGTGCCAGCTCACCAGGTCGACAGACCTATGGCTACACCTTC.

This clone occurred a few times. The chain combines TRBV28 with TRBJ1-1; D remains ambiguous. Trimming left V 4 bases short and J 7 bases short, with 13 bases between. The CDR3 sequence is 13 residues long. The germline CDR1 and CDR2 sequences are MDHEN and SYDVKM. CDR3 amino acids: CASSSGSRFEAFF. The CDR3 DNA follows: TGTGCCAGCAGTTCCGGGTCCCGATTTGAAGCTTTCTTT.

The chain carries TRBV5-1 and TRBJ1-4; possible D gene TRBD1, 6 bases. The CDR3 runs to 15 residues. The V gene's germline CDR1 is SGHRS and CDR2 YFSETQ. Trimming left V 4 bases short and J 4 bases short, with 14 bases between. CDR3 nucleotides: TGCGCCAGCAGCCCCCTGGGGGCGGGTAATGAAAAACTGTTTTTT. Translating it yields CASSPLGAGNEKLFF.

Worth noting for this clone: The sample holds other DNA sequences that translate to the same CDR3. This chain connects TRBV9 to TRBJ1-5; no clear D. Trimming stripped 0 bases from V and 1 base from J, with 5 bases between. CDR3 length: 14 amino acids. The germline gives CDR1 SGDLS, CDR2 YYNGEE. The CDR3 spells CASSVGGSNQPQHF. The CDR3 DNA reads TGTGCCAGCAGCGTAGGAGGCAGCAATCAGCCCCAGCATTTT.

The J gene is TRBJ1-2, the V gene TRBV18, with TRBD1 as a possible D gene (6 bases). The CDR3 is made up of 17 amino acids. Between the trimmed V and J ends, which lost 4 bases and 5 bases, there was a span of 23 bases. Germline-derived CDR1 and CDR2 are KGHSH and LQKENI. CDR3 protein: CASSQTRTGGTGYGYTF. The CDR3 DNA is TGTGCCAGCTCACAGACCCGGACGGGGGGCACCGGGTATGGCTACACCTTC.

The rearrangement joins TRBV6-1 to TRBJ2-2, with 7 bases lining up with TRBD2. Germline lookup yields CDR1 MNHNS and CDR2 SASEGT. Germline trimming cut 6 bases from V and 5 bases from J; bases unmatched to any gene: 9. The CDR3 runs 15 residues. The DNA of the CDR3 is TGTGCCAGCAGGGGAGGCGGGAGTGGTACCGGGGAGCTGTTTTTT. It translates to CASRGGGSGTGELFF.

This clone was observed a single time. J is TRBJ1-2 and V is TRBV5-1; D possibly corresponds to TRBD1 (5 bases). The CDR3 loop spans 16 amino acids. Trimming cost V 2 bases and J 7 bases, with 21 bases left between them. Germline CDR1 and CDR2: SGHRS and YFSETQ. The DNA for the CDR3 is TGCGCCAGCAGCTTCTCCACTCCGGGCACAGGTTCTGGCTACACCTTC. Its protein product is CASSFSTPGTGSGYTF.

The chain employs TRBV20-1 and TRBJ2-7, with TRBD1 identical over 7 bases. V lost 4 bases to trimming and J lost 7 bases; unmatched junction nucleotides: 4. The germline CDR1 and CDR2 sequences are DFQATT and SNEGSKA (reference sequence). The CDR3 has 11 amino acids. The CDR3 DNA sequence: TGCAGTGCTACAGGGGGTGGAGAGCAGTACTTC. Translating it yields CSATGGGEQYF.

The CDR3 DNA reads TGCGCCAGCAGCTTTCCCCTCCGGGAGGCGGGGGAGACCCAGTACTTC. Amino acids: CASSFPLREAGETQYF. The J gene is TRBJ2-5, the V gene TRBV5-1, with 7 nucleotides matching TRBD2. J gave up 5 bases and V 2 bases, and 12 bases lay outside the gene matches. The CDR3 has 16 amino acids. Germline loops: CDR1 SGHRS, CDR2 YFSETQ. Full variable domain (outside the CDR3, taken from reference TRBV5-1 and TRBJ2-5): KAGVTQTPRYLIKTRGQQVTLSCSPISGHRSVSWYQQTPGQGLQFLFEYFSETQRNKGNFPGRFSGRQFSNSRSEMNVSTLELGDSALYLCASSFPLREAGETQYFGPGTRLLVL.

The chain recombines TRBV18 with TRBJ2-3, with D possibly matching TRBD2 (6 bases). The ends were cut back, 1 base at V and 7 bases at J, with 15 bases in the middle. CDR3 length equals 15 residues. CDR1 is KGHSH and CDR2 is LQKENI in the germline V gene. CDR3 nucleotides: TGTGCCAGCTCACCACGGAGGGAAGGGTTTAATACGCAGTATTTT. Translated: CASSPRREGFNTQYF. Variable domain in full (rest from reference TRBV18 and TRBJ2-3): NAGVMQNPRHLVRRRGQEARLRCSPMKGHSHVYWYRQLPEEGLKFMVYLQKENIIDESGMPKERFSAEFPKEGPSILRIQQVVRGDSAAYFCASSPRREGFNTQYFGPGTRLTVL.

The chain combines TRBV25-1 with TRBJ1-1; 10 positions agree with TRBD1. The V gene's germline CDR1 is MGHDK and CDR2 SYGVNS. V dropped 6 bases and J dropped 0; count of bases not matched to a gene: 4. The CDR3 contains 15 residues. Here the CDR3 reads CASRLTGGMNTEAFF. Written as DNA, the CDR3 is TGTGCCAGCAGGCTGACAGGGGGCATGAACACTGAAGCTTTCTTT.

This chain uses TRBV6-1 with TRBJ2-7; 7 bases map to TRBD1. In germline, CDR1 is MNHNS, CDR2 SASEGT. The CDR3 length is 14 residues. The ends lost 4 bases at V and 2 bases at J; junction bases unmatched: 5. The chain's CDR3 is CASSGRDSPYEQYF. CDR3 in DNA: TGTGCCAGCAGTGGCCGGGACAGTCCCTACGAGCAGTACTTC.

The V gene is TRBV30, the J gene TRBJ1-3; the D is unclear. The germline V gene has CDR1 GTSNPN and CDR2 SVGIG (reference sequence). The CDR3 runs to 14 residues. The V gene lost 5 bases and the J gene lost 0 bases, with 11 bases spanning the gap. Here the CDR3 DNA reads TGTGCCTGGTCTTTCTTGAGCTCTGGAAACACCATATATTTT. Protein: CAWSFLSSGNTIYF. Full variable domain (remainder filled in from reference TRBV30 and TRBJ1-3): SQTIHQWPATLVQPVGSPLSLECTVEGTSNPNLYWYRQAAGRGLQLLFYSVGIGQISSEVPQNLSASRPQDRQFILSSKKLLLSDSGFYLCAWSFLSSGNTIYFGEGSWLTVV.

The rearrangement links TRBV18 to TRBJ2-7, with a tentative D call TRBD2 (5 bases). V was shortened by 0 bases and J by 0 bases, with 15 bases between the two germline ends. The CDR3 is 17 amino acids. Germline V lookup: CDR1 KGHSH, CDR2 LQKENI. CDR3 nucleotides: TGTGCCAGCTCACCACCGGGCCCGGGATTTAGCTCCTACGAGCAGTACTTC. Residues: CASSPPGPGFSSYEQYF.

The chain couples TRBV7-3 to TRBJ1-2; 9 bases fit TRBD1. The CDR3 runs to 17 residues. Germline CDR1 is SGHTA and CDR2 is FQGTGA. Losses at the gene ends were 4 bases for V and 2 bases for J; bases not matched to a gene: 11. The CDR3: CASSSGQGQGPNYGYTF. CDR3 bases: TGTGCCAGCAGCTCGGGACAGGGCCAGGGCCCCAACTATGGCTACACCTTC.

This chain's CDR3 is CAWSPNGEQPQHF. The CDR3 DNA reads as TGTGCCTGGAGCCCCAACGGGGAACAGCCCCAGCATTTT. V and J are TRBV30 and TRBJ1-5; unclear D gene. The CDR3 consists of 13 residues. Trimming cost V 3 bases and J 7 bases, with 13 bases left between them. Germline CDR1 reads GTSNPN; CDR2 reads SVGIG (reference sequence).

J is TRBJ2-2 and V is TRBV29-1; 10 bases are a match to TRBD2. There are 15 residues in the CDR3. The V gene end was trimmed by 5 bases and the J gene end by 5 bases; junction bases not matched to a gene: 8. From germline, CDR1 is SQVTM and CDR2 ANQGSEA. The CDR3: CSVLRVAGGTGELFF. The CDR3 DNA reads TGCAGCGTTCTCCGGGTAGCGGGAGGAACCGGGGAGCTGTTTTTT.

This rearrangement joins TRBV6-5 to TRBJ1-2; 8 bases map to TRBD1. Looked up from germline, CDR1 is MNHEY and CDR2 is SVGAGI. This CDR3 comprises 13 residues. The J segment lost 8 bases and the V segment lost 6 bases, leaving 8 bases of the junction unmatched. CDR3 coding DNA: TGTGCCAGCAGCGGACAGGGTTGGGGCGGCTACACCTTC. Translated: CASSGQGWGGYTF.